These T cell receptor beta chains were read from a single sample in a study of PD-1 blockade in classical Hodgkin lymphoma. The data were produced by immunoSEQ multiplex PCR, yet TCRdb's version contains in-frame clones alone and is incomplete. The data show 15,000 or so clones, 55% to 80% seen once. The sequenced sample was peripheral blood mononuclear cells (PBMCs), obtained at baseline. The origin of the receptors is a human donor with classical Hodgkin lymphoma. CDR3s include the opening cysteine and the closing phenylalanine or tryptophan. D genes are given only for firm matches. A clone size is listed for some rows: how often the clone was seen (once, few, many), or a class if it is expanded.

v_gene: TRBV2
abundance: -
d_gene: TRBD1
j_gene: TRBJ2-2
CDR3nt: TGTGCCAGCAGTGCCCTGACAGGGGACACCGGGGAGCTGTTTTTT
CDR3aa: CASSALTGDTGELFF

v_gene: TRBV4-1
abundance: -
d_gene: -
j_gene: TRBJ2-5
CDR3nt: TGCGCCAGCAGCCAAGATAGTTTAGGTATAGAGACCCAGTACTTC
CDR3aa: CASSQDSLGIETQYF

v_gene: TRBV10-3
abundance: -
d_gene: -
j_gene: TRBJ2-3
CDR3nt: TGTGCCATCAGTGATGGGACGATCACCACAGATACGCAGTATTTT
CDR3aa: CAISDGTITTDTQYF

v_gene: TRBV5-1
abundance: -
d_gene: TRBD2
j_gene: TRBJ2-5
CDR3nt: TGCGCCAGCAGCTTGGCACTAGCGGGAGGCCGGGAGACCCAGTACTTC
CDR3aa: CASSLALAGGRETQYF

v_gene: TRBV11-2
abundance: -
d_gene: -
j_gene: TRBJ1-1
CDR3nt: TGTGCCAGCAGCTCCTCCGGCGGGGTAAACACTGAAGCTTTCTTT
CDR3aa: CASSSSGGVNTEAFF

v_gene: TRBV7-8
abundance: -
d_gene: TRBD2
j_gene: TRBJ2-7
CDR3nt: TGTGCCAGCAGCTTATGGCGCAGCGGGAGTGGGGAGCAGTACTTC
CDR3aa: CASSLWRSGSGEQYF

v_gene: TRBV9
abundance: few
d_gene: -
j_gene: TRBJ2-5
CDR3nt: TGTGCCAGCAGCGTAGTAGGGACGGATCAAGAGACCCAGTACTTC
CDR3aa: CASSVVGTDQETQYF

v_gene: TRBV7-2
abundance: few
d_gene: -
j_gene: TRBJ2-1
CDR3nt: TGTGCCAGCAGCTTGACCCAGGGCTTGGGGTTCTTC
CDR3aa: CASSLTQGLGFF

v_gene: TRBV27
abundance: few
d_gene: TRBD2
j_gene: TRBJ2-3
CDR3nt: TGTGCCAGCAGTTTATTTCTAGCGGGAGGAACAGATACGCAGTATTTT
CDR3aa: CASSLFLAGGTDTQYF

v_gene: TRBV6-8
abundance: -
d_gene: -
j_gene: TRBJ2-3
CDR3nt: TGTGCCAGCAGTTGGGGTTCGGGGCAGTATTTT
CDR3aa: CASSWGSGQYF

v_gene: TRBV30
abundance: -
d_gene: -
j_gene: TRBJ2-7
CDR3nt: TGTGCCTGGAGTGGGACTTCGGTGGACGGGCAGTACTTC
CDR3aa: CAWSGTSVDGQYF

v_gene: TRBV5-4
abundance: -
d_gene: TRBD1
j_gene: TRBJ2-1
CDR3nt: TGTGCCAGCAGCAAGGACAGGGAATTTGGCGATGAGCAGTTCTTC
CDR3aa: CASSKDREFGDEQFF

v_gene: TRBV6-5
abundance: few
d_gene: -
j_gene: TRBJ1-1
CDR3nt: TGTGCCAGCAGTTACCGAGGGGGAAAAAACACTGAAGCTTTCTTT
CDR3aa: CASSYRGGKNTEAFF

v_gene: TRBV5-1
abundance: -
d_gene: -
j_gene: TRBJ1-6
CDR3nt: TGCGCCAGCAGCTTGGCCATAAGGAGTTCACCCCTCCACTTT
CDR3aa: CASSLAIRSSPLHF

v_gene: TRBV7-2
abundance: -
d_gene: TRBD2
j_gene: TRBJ2-5
CDR3nt: TGTGCCAGCAGCTTAAGGATGACCGGGACTAGCGGGAGAGAGACCCAGTACTTC
CDR3aa: CASSLRMTGTSGRETQYF

v_gene: TRBV2
abundance: -
d_gene: -
j_gene: TRBJ1-4
CDR3nt: TGTGCCAGCGGCCGGGCGTTTGGGGAACTGTTTTTT
CDR3aa: CASGRAFGELFF

v_gene: TRBV4-2
abundance: -
d_gene: TRBD2
j_gene: TRBJ2-1
CDR3nt: TGTGCCAGCAGCCAAGAAGGCCGACTAGCGGGAGTATCCGAGCAGTTCTTC
CDR3aa: CASSQEGRLAGVSEQFF

v_gene: TRBV6-1
abundance: -
d_gene: -
j_gene: TRBJ1-2
CDR3nt: TGTGCCAGCAGTGAAGCGGCAGGGATCCTCTATGGCTACACCTTC
CDR3aa: CASSEAAGILYGYTF

v_gene: TRBV7-9
abundance: -
d_gene: TRBD1
j_gene: TRBJ2-7
CDR3nt: TGTGCCAGCACCACGGGGACAGGGTGGGCGCGGGAGTTATCCTACGAGCAGTACTTC
CDR3aa: CASTTGTGWARELSYEQYF

v_gene: TRBV28
abundance: -
d_gene: -
j_gene: TRBJ1-3
CDR3nt: TGTGCCAGCAGTTTTTCTTCGGAGGGAAACACCATATATTTT
CDR3aa: CASSFSSEGNTIYF

v_gene: TRBV27
abundance: -
d_gene: -
j_gene: TRBJ2-7
CDR3nt: TGTGCCAGCAGTTTATCCAGGACGGCTACCTACGAGCAGTACTTC
CDR3aa: CASSLSRTATYEQYF

v_gene: TRBV4-1
abundance: few
d_gene: -
j_gene: TRBJ2-7
CDR3nt: TGCGCCAGCAGCCAAGCTTCTCAGAGATCCTACGAGCAGTACTTC
CDR3aa: CASSQASQRSYEQYF

v_gene: TRBV11-1
abundance: -
d_gene: TRBD1
j_gene: TRBJ2-5
CDR3nt: TGTGCCAGCAGCTTAGGGCTACAGGGGGCCCAAGAGACCCAGTACTTC
CDR3aa: CASSLGLQGAQETQYF